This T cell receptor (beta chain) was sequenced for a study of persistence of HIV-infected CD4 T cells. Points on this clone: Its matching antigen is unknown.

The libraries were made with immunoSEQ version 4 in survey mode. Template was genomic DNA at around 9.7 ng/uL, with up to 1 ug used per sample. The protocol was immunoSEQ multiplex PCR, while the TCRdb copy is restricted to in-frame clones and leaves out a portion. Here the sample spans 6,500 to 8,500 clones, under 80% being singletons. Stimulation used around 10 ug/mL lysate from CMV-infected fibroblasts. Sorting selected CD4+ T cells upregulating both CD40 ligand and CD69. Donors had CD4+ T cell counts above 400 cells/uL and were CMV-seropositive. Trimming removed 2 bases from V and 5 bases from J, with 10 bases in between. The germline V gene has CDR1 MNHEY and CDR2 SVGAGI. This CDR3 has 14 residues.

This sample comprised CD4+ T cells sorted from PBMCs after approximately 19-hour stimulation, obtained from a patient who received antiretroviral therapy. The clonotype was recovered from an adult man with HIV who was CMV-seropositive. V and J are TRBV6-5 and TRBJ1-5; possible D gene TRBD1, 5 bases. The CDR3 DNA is TGTGCCAGCAGTTACGGGGCAGCCCATCAGCCCCAGCATTTT. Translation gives CASSYGAAHQPQHF.